This T cell receptor (beta chain) originates from a study of blood T cell repertoires in COVID-19. About the study: Sources were T cells, B-cell-depleted T cells, or PBMCs; the material itself was cDNA or gDNA.

The J segment lost 0 bases and the V segment lost 4 bases, leaving 4 bases of the junction unmatched. In germline, CDR1 is MNHNS, CDR2 SASEGT. The CDR3 has 16 residues. Here immunoSEQ multiplex PCR was the method, and the copy in TCRdb shows in-frame clones only, minus some. Of about 76,000 clones listed, about 88% are singletons. Material for sequencing was peripheral blood. The clonotype comes from a human donor in a cohort sampled during active COVID-19. The V gene is TRBV6-1, the J gene TRBJ2-3; 10 bases are a match to TRBD2. CDR3 sequence (DNA): TGTGCCAGCAGTGTGCTAGCGGGGGCTAGCACAGATACGCAGTATTTT. The encoded protein is CASSVLAGASTDTQYF.